A selection of T cell receptor beta chains follows, all from one sample in a study of cytomegalovirus exposure and HLA in healthy donors. The assay was immunoSEQ multiplex PCR, and TCRdb's table has in-frame clones only and misses some. The sample shows 200,000 or so clones, 75% to 90% of them seen only once. Sequencing was carried out using PBMCs. These receptors were obtained from a man aged 35-49 years in good health and CMV-seropositive. The CDR3 runs from the conserved cysteine through the conserved F or W. The order of the fields is clone size, V gene, D gene, J gene, CDR3 DNA, CDR3 protein. A D gene is named only where the DNA matches it firmly. Size values are once, few and many counts, or a class for expanded clones, and some rows have none.

-,TRBV7-3,-,TRBJ2-1,TGTGCCAGCAGCTTATCAGGGTACAATGAGCAGTTCTTC,CASSLSGYNEQFF
once,TRBV27,-,TRBJ2-5,TGTGCCAGCAGTTCGGACAGCGGCCAAGGAGAAACCCAGTACTTC,CASSSDSGQGETQYF
-,TRBV30,TRBD1,TRBJ1-6,TGTGCCTGGAGTGAGGCAGGGGGTATAACCTATAATTCACCCCTCCACTTT,CAWSEAGGITYNSPLHF
-,TRBV5-1,-,TRBJ2-1,TGCGCCAGCAGCCCGACAAGTCGAAATGAGCAGTTCTTC,CASSPTSRNEQFF
few,TRBV7-3,-,TRBJ1-5,TGTGCCAGCAGCTCCGCGGGAGCGTATCAGCCCCAGCATTTT,CASSSAGAYQPQHF
-,TRBV6-1,TRBD1,TRBJ1-5,TGTGCCAGCAGTTTACAGGGGCGCAATCAGCCCCAGCATTTT,CASSLQGRNQPQHF
-,TRBV6-1,-,TRBJ2-5,TGTGCCAGCAGTGCCGGGGGGCAGGGGGCTGAGACCCAGTACTTC,CASSAGGQGAETQYF
-,TRBV28,-,TRBJ1-2,TGTGCCAGCACCCCAGGGATCTATGGCTACACCTTC,CASTPGIYGYTF
-,TRBV6-5,TRBD1,TRBJ1-1,TGTGCCAGCAGTTACTCAGGGGGCGATTTTGAAGCTTTCTTT,CASSYSGGDFEAFF
-,TRBV30,-,TRBJ1-2,TGTGCCTGGAGTGTAAGCGGGGGGGGATCTGGCTACACCTTC,CAWSVSGGGSGYTF
-,TRBV7-9,TRBD1,TRBJ1-1,TGTGCCAGCAGCGACAACAGGGGGCCGAACACTGAAGCTTTCTTT,CASSDNRGPNTEAFF
-,TRBV6-6,-,TRBJ1-5,TGTGCCAGCAGTTTTTTGGAAATACGCAGGGGTCAGCCCCAGCATTTT,CASSFLEIRRGQPQHF
-,TRBV15,-,TRBJ2-2,TGTGCCACCAGCAGAGAAGGGGGAGGGGGACGAGCCGGGGAGCTGTTTTTT,CATSREGGGGRAGELFF
-,TRBV11-2,-,TRBJ2-3,TGTGCCAGCAGCGTCCTAGGGGGGGTAACAGATACGCAGTATTTT,CASSVLGGVTDTQYF
-,TRBV10-3,TRBD2,TRBJ2-5,TGTGCCATCAGTGACACGGGGGGGGAGACCCAGTACTTC,CAISDTGGETQYF
few,TRBV7-9,TRBD2,TRBJ2-1,TGTGCCAGCAGCGCGTCTAGCGGGCGTTTTATCAGGGAGCAGTTCTTC,CASSASSGRFIREQFF
-,TRBV1,-,TRBJ2-1,TGCACCAGCAGCCAAGATCCTAGCGGGGGATACAATGAGCAGTTCTTC,CTSSQDPSGGYNEQFF
-,TRBV19,-,TRBJ2-5,TGTGCCAGTAGTTTGGACGGGGAAGAGACCCAGTACTTC,CASSLDGEETQYF
-,TRBV29-1,TRBD2,TRBJ2-7,TGCAGCGTTTCCGGACCAGGACTAGCCCACTACGAGCAGTACTTC,CSVSGPGLAHYEQYF
-,TRBV6-5,TRBD2,TRBJ2-7,TGTGCCAGCAACCTAGCGGGGGGATCCTACGAGCAGTACTTC,CASNLAGGSYEQYF
-,TRBV5-1,-,TRBJ2-7,TGCGCCAGCAGCTTCGGGGCGGGGGAGCAGTACTTC,CASSFGAGEQYF
-,TRBV5-1,-,TRBJ2-1,TGCGCCAGCAGCTCGAGGGTGAACAAGGACAATGAGCAGTTCTTC,CASSSRVNKDNEQFF
-,TRBV7-2,TRBD2,TRBJ2-3,TGTGCCAGCTCAGCGGGGCCATGGGGTGATACGCAGTATTTT,CASSAGPWGDTQYF
-,TRBV29-1,TRBD1,TRBJ1-1,TGCAGCGCGGACAGGGGTGGCACTGAAGCTTTCTTT,CSADRGGTEAFF
-,TRBV2,-,TRBJ1-3,TGTGCCAGCAAAAACAGAGACTCTGGAAACACCATATATTTT,CASKNRDSGNTIYF
-,TRBV2,-,TRBJ2-5,TGTGCCAGCAGTGTCCGGGAGGACAGCCCGGACATCCAAGAGACCCAGTACTTC,CASSVREDSPDIQETQYF
-,TRBV11-2,-,TRBJ1-1,TGTGCCAGCAGCCCCCAGGGGTACGGCACTGAAGCTTTCTTT,CASSPQGYGTEAFF
-,TRBV10-3,-,TRBJ2-3,TGTGCCATCAGTGAAGGGGGAGTTACAGATACGCAGTATTTT,CAISEGGVTDTQYF
-,TRBV29-1,-,TRBJ2-6,TGCAGCGTTGGGTGGGCATCTGGGGCCAACGTCCTGACTTTC,CSVGWASGANVLTF
-,TRBV28,TRBD2,TRBJ2-1,TGTGCCAGCAGTTCCCCCCGGGCGGGGGGTTACAATGAGCAGTTCTTC,CASSSPRAGGYNEQFF
once,TRBV30,-,TRBJ2-7,TGTGCCTGGAGTGTAACGGTGGGGGGCGAGCAGTACTTC,CAWSVTVGGEQYF
-,TRBV2,TRBD2,TRBJ2-5,TGTGCCAGCAGTGGGGGGGGCCAAGAGACCCAGTACTTC,CASSGGGQETQYF
-,TRBV10-3,-,TRBJ1-2,TGTGCCATCTTCGAAACCGCCAGGGACTATGGCTACACCTTC,CAIFETARDYGYTF
-,TRBV4-1,TRBD2,TRBJ2-7,TGCGTTAGCGGGGGACTCTCCTACGAGCAGTACTTC,CVSGGLSYEQYF